This T cell receptor beta chain was observed in a study of T cells in Graves' hyperthyroidism and ophthalmopathy. Amplification of TCR beta CDR3 regions was performed using RNA transcripts as template. During a first-round RT-PCR of the TCR CDR3, the HTBI primer set was used. TCRdb itself ran the multiplex PCR reads through MiXCR, one entry per CDR3 protein. The sample includes about 700,000 distinct CDR3 sequences, 45% of them seen just once. Germline V gene sequence: CDR1 SGHTS, CDR2 YDEGEE. The CDR3 extends over 14 amino acids. V was cut by 4 bases and J by 7 bases, with 15 bases left in between. The sequence was obtained from an adult man with Graves' disease, either hyperthyroidism or ophthalmopathy (not recorded which). V and J are TRBV5-8 and TRBJ1-5; tentative D call: TRBD1 (6 bases). The specimen was peripheral blood or thyroid tissue (not recorded which). The CDR3 sequence is CASSPGTSSQPQHF. The CDR3 DNA reads as TGTGCCAGCAGCCCCGGGACATCCAGCCAGCCCCAGCATTTT.